The 23 T cell receptor beta chains below were found in one sample sequenced in a study of blood T cell repertoires in COVID-19. This table comes from immunoSEQ multiplex PCR, and its TCRdb copy is limited to in-frame clones, with some not included. The table shows about 370,000 clones, with roughly 86% occurring only once. Source material: peripheral blood. The receptors were sampled from a woman in her twenties or thirties with COVID-19, enrolled during active disease.

This chain uses TRBV30 with TRBJ2-2; 12 bases agree with TRBD2. The V gene end was trimmed by 2 bases and the J gene end by 8 bases; junction bases not matched to a gene: 3. Germline lookup yields CDR1 GTSNPN and CDR2 SVGIG (reference sequence). CDR3 length equals 14 residues. CDR3 coding DNA: TGTGCCTGGAGTCCCGGACTAGCGGGAGGGGAGCTGTTTTTT. Its protein is CAWSPGLAGGELFF.

The chain uses TRBV30 and TRBJ1-6, with TRBD1 as a possible D gene (5 bases). V lost 3 bases and J 9 bases, leaving 12 bases between the germline ends. CDR1 is GTSNPN, CDR2 SVGIG, per germline (reference sequence). The CDR3 sequence is 13 residues long. CDR3 coding DNA: TGTGCCTGGAGCCAGGGCGATGGTTCACCCCTCCACTTT. This sequence encodes CAWSQGDGSPLHF. The whole variable domain, filled in from reference TRBV30 and TRBJ1-6, reads SQTIHQWPATLVQPVGSPLSLECTVEGTSNPNLYWYRQAAGRGLQLLFYSVGIGQISSEVPQNLSASRPQDRQFILSSKKLLLSDSGFYLCAWSQGDGSPLHFGNGTRLTVT.

Here the CDR3 DNA reads TGTGCCAGCAGGCAGGGACAGGGCGGGCCCGGGGAGCTGTTTTTT. This sequence encodes CASRQGQGGPGELFF. The chain uses TRBV2 and TRBJ2-2; 9 bases align to TRBD1. The germline V gene has CDR1 SNHLY and CDR2 FYNNEI. The CDR3 loop spans 15 amino acids. V shed 6 bases and J 6 bases; nucleotides not matched to a gene: 8.

Remarks on this clone: A much larger clone is a single base away; this may be a read error. V usage is TRBV2 and J usage is TRBJ2-3; the match to TRBD2 covers 12 bases. This CDR3 comprises 15 residues. J gave up 2 bases and V 4 bases, and 1 base lay outside the gene matches. Germline CDR1 reads SNHLY; CDR2 reads FYNNEI. CDR3 nucleotides: TGTGCCAGCAGTGGGACTAGCGGGATCACAGATACGCAGTATTTT. This encodes CASSGTSGITDTQYF.

This clone was counted only a few times. The rearrangement joins TRBV4-3 to TRBJ1-5; D uncertain. This CDR3 is built from 13 residues. Germline CDR1 reads LGHNA; CDR2 reads YSLEER. Trimming took off 4 bases at V and 5 bases at J, with 9 bases between the two ends. The CDR3 DNA sequence: TGCGCCAGCAGCCTCGCCCAGGATCAGCCCCAGCATTTT. This sequence encodes CASSLAQDQPQHF.

As regards this clone: This specimen includes other DNA sequences encoding the same CDR3. V and J are TRBV18 and TRBJ1-4; no firm D call. The CDR3 length is 14 residues. Germline CDR1 is KGHSH and CDR2 is LQKENI. V lost 6 bases and J lost 0, with 8 bases in between. CDR3 coding DNA: TGTGCCAGCTCCCCCGGGGCAACTAATGAAAAACTGTTTTTT. This encodes CASSPGATNEKLFF.

V is TRBV24-1 and J is TRBJ1-5; 8 bases are a match to TRBD1. V shed 5 bases, J shed 3 bases, and the junction held 8 bases outside the gene matches. Germline CDR1 KGHDR, CDR2 SFDVKD. The CDR3 sequence is 16 residues long. The CDR3 loop reads CATSAPGTGVNQPQHF. Here the CDR3 DNA reads TGTGCCACCAGTGCTCCCGGGACAGGAGTCAATCAGCCCCAGCATTTT.

This chain links TRBV27 with TRBJ2-2; D might be TRBD1 (5 bases). With 1 base removed from V and 4 bases from J, the gap between germline ends came to 19 bases. The CDR3 consists of 18 residues. CDR1 MNHEY and CDR2 SMNVEV come from the germline V gene (reference sequence). This CDR3 reads CASSLFSPTVRGTGELFF. In DNA, the CDR3 is TGTGCCAGCAGTTTATTTTCCCCGACAGTCCGCGGCACCGGGGAGCTGTTTTTT.

The V and J genes are TRBV7-9 and TRBJ2-5, with no clear D. Germline CDR1 reads SEHNR; CDR2 reads FQNEAQ (reference sequence). CDR3 length: 13 residues. The V gene lost 5 bases and the J gene lost 5 bases, with 12 bases spanning the gap. The CDR3 nucleotides read TGTGCCAGCAGCAGGCTAGATGGGGAGACCCAGTACTTC. Encoded protein: CASSRLDGETQYF.

The chain employs TRBV6-6 and TRBJ2-7; D possibly corresponds to TRBD2 (5 bases). The CDR3 has 12 residues. CDR1 MNHNY and CDR2 SVGAGI come from the germline V gene (reference sequence). Between the trimmed V and J ends, which lost 2 bases and 6 bases, there was a span of 8 bases. The CDR3 is CASSYGELEQYF. CDR3 nucleotide sequence: TGTGCCAGCAGTTACGGGGAGCTCGAGCAGTACTTC.

This clone was recorded once. The rearrangement uses TRBV19 and TRBJ2-5; 8 bases agree with TRBD1. This CDR3 comprises 16 residues. V lost 0 bases, J lost 5 bases, and 8 bases stayed unmatched. Germline V lookup: CDR1 LNHDA, CDR2 SQIVND (reference sequence). CDR3 DNA: TGTGCCAGTAGTATAGACCCGCGGACAGGGACGGAGACCCAGTACTTC. Translation: CASSIDPRTGTETQYF.

V usage is TRBV29-1 and J usage is TRBJ2-5, with 8 bases lining up with TRBD1. CDR3 size: 15 residues. After removal of 0 bases from V and 5 bases from J, the junction contained 8 bases not matched to a gene. CDR1 and CDR2 (germline): SQVTM, ANQGSEA. DNA for the CDR3: TGCAGCGTTGAAGATTTCCCGACAGGGGTCGAGACCCAGTACTTC. Protein product: CSVEDFPTGVETQYF.

In its sample, this clone was seen once. The CDR3 region has the DNA TGTGCCAGCAGCCGCCTATATATCGAGCCCCAGCATTTT. Translating gives CASSRLYIEPQHF. The chain uses TRBV7-2 and TRBJ1-5; D unclear. The CDR3 sequence is 13 residues long. Germline CDR1 and CDR2: SGHTA and FQGNSA. The V and J ends lost 5 bases and 8 bases respectively, with 13 bases between them.

The chain uses TRBV19 and TRBJ2-7; 11 bases align to TRBD2. The CDR3 extends over 15 amino acids. V lost 4 bases, J lost 4 bases, and 6 bases stayed unmatched. CDR1 is LNHDA, CDR2 SQIVND, per germline (reference sequence). CDR3 region: CASSTGASGRYEQYF. CDR3 nucleotide sequence: TGTGCCAGTAGTACCGGGGCTAGCGGGAGGTACGAGCAGTACTTC.

The rearrangement uses TRBV5-1 and TRBJ2-3, with 8 bases lining up with TRBD2. From germline, CDR1 is SGHRS and CDR2 YFSETQ. The length of the CDR3 is 16 residues. J lost 1 base, V lost 6 bases, and 10 bases had no gene match. The CDR3 DNA is TGCGCCAGCACCCCTACCCCGGGAGGGCGCACAGATACGCAGTATTTT. It translates to CASTPTPGGRTDTQYF.

V usage is TRBV19 and J usage is TRBJ2-3; 10 bases align to TRBD1. This CDR3 comprises 18 residues. V lost 0 bases and J lost 4; bases outside the gene matches: 10. Germline V gene data show CDR1 as LNHDA and CDR2 as SQIVND (reference sequence). CDR3 amino acids: CASSIDLTGTGVADTQYF. CDR3 nucleotides: TGTGCCAGTAGTATAGATCTAACGGGGACAGGGGTGGCAGATACGCAGTATTTT. The full variable domain, in which reference TRBV19 and TRBJ2-3 provide the parts outside the CDR3, is DGGITQSPKYLFRKEGQNVTLSCEQNLNHDAMYWYRQDPGQGLRLIYYSQIVNDFQKGDIAEGYSVSREKKESFPLTVTSAQKNPTAFYLCASSIDLTGTGVADTQYFGPGTRLTVL.

The chain couples TRBV5-1 to TRBJ1-1, with D unresolved. The V and J ends lost 4 bases and 1 base respectively, with 11 bases between them. The germline V gene has CDR1 SGHRS and CDR2 YFSETQ. CDR3 length: 14 residues. CDR3 residues: CASSALGENTEAFF. The DNA of the CDR3 is TGCGCCAGCAGCGCGCTCGGGGAGAACACTGAAGCTTTCTTT.

V usage is TRBV28 and J usage is TRBJ1-5; D unresolved. Germline V gene lookup returns CDR1 MDHEN and CDR2 SYDVKM. CDR3 length equals 12 residues. V was pared by 3 bases and J by 9 bases, with 9 bases between. CDR3 in DNA: TGTGCCAGCAGTTTCTCCTTTCGGCCCCAGCATTTT. Protein sequence: CASSFSFRPQHF. The entire variable domain, with the rest obtained from reference TRBV28 and TRBJ1-5, is as follows: DVKVTQSSRYLVKRTGEKVFLECVQDMDHENMFWYRQDPGLGLRLIYFSYDVKMKEKGDIPEGYSVSREKKERFSLILESASTNQTSMYLCASSFSFRPQHFGDGTRLSIL.

The genes are TRBV5-1 and TRBJ2-7; D is possibly TRBD1 (6 bases). The CDR3 extends over 15 amino acids. V was cut by 4 bases and J by 5 bases, with 19 bases left in between. The germline V gene has CDR1 SGHRS and CDR2 YFSETQ. DNA of the CDR3: TGCGCCAGCAGCGCCAGACAGGTCATTAGAGACGAGCAGTACTTC. It translates to CASSARQVIRDEQYF.

The chain links TRBV6-2 or TRBV6-3 to TRBJ2-6, with unresolved D. Germline values: CDR1 MNHEY, CDR2 SVGEGT. V shed 2 bases and J shed 4 bases, with 9 bases lying between them. The CDR3 loop spans 15 amino acids. CDR3 protein: CASSYGQEGANVLTF. CDR3 in DNA: TGTGCCAGCAGTTACGGCCAAGAAGGGGCCAACGTCCTGACTTTC.

The rearrangement links TRBV24-1 to TRBJ2-7, with 9 bases matching TRBD1. After removal of 4 bases from V and 7 bases from J, the junction contained 4 bases not matched to a gene. CDR1 is KGHDR and CDR2 is SFDVKD in the germline V gene. The CDR3 sequence is 13 residues long. Here the CDR3 reads CATSEAGTGEQYF. Written as DNA, the CDR3 is TGTGCCACCAGTGAAGCCGGGACAGGGGAGCAGTACTTC.

The rearrangement uses TRBV7-9 and TRBJ2-7, with a tentative D call TRBD2 (5 bases). The germline gives CDR1 SEHNR, CDR2 FQNEAQ (reference sequence). CDR3 length equals 14 residues. Deletions cut 5 bases from V and 0 bases from J, with 11 bases between. The chain's CDR3 is CASSVRGSSYEQYF. Here the CDR3 DNA reads TGTGCCAGCAGCGTCCGAGGGAGCTCCTACGAGCAGTACTTC. The full variable domain, in which reference TRBV7-9 and TRBJ2-7 provide the parts outside the CDR3, is DTGVSQNPRHKITKRGQNVTFRCDPISEHNRLYWYRQTLGQGPEFLTYFQNEAQLEKSRLLSDRFSAERPKGSFSTLEIQRTEQGDSAMYLCASSVRGSSYEQYFGPGTRLTVT.

This clone was seen only once. This chain links TRBV5-1 with TRBJ2-5, with D possibly matching TRBD2 (6 bases). CDR1 SGHRS and CDR2 YFSETQ come from the germline V gene. Trimming removed 6 bases at V and 5 bases at J, with 23 bases between. This CDR3 spans 16 amino acids. The CDR3 region is CASTTGDSGSYETQYF. CDR3 bases: TGCGCCAGCACAACCGGAGATAGCGGATCCTACGAGACCCAGTACTTC. Variable domain in full (rest from reference TRBV5-1 and TRBJ2-5): KAGVTQTPRYLIKTRGQQVTLSCSPISGHRSVSWYQQTPGQGLQFLFEYFSETQRNKGNFPGRFSGRQFSNSRSEMNVSTLELGDSALYLCASTTGDSGSYETQYFGPGTRLLVL.